Following are 24 T cell receptor beta chains from one sample sequenced in a study of cytomegalovirus exposure and HLA in healthy donors. PCR involved 60 Vbeta and 13 Jbeta primers. The method was immunoSEQ multiplex PCR; TCRdb's version includes in-frame clones alone and lacks a portion of them. The repertoire has about 140,000 clones, almost 80% of them found once; the top ten carry approximately 0.9%. Source material: PBMCs. The origin of the receptors is a man between 18 and 35 years old in good health and CMV-seronegative.

This clone has just one count. The gene calls are TRBV30 and TRBJ2-7; D gene unclear. V shed 0 bases and J shed 6 bases, with 15 bases lying between them. The CDR3 runs to 14 residues. The germline gives CDR1 GTSNPN, CDR2 SVGIG (reference sequence). The CDR3 bases are TGTGCCTGGAGTGTAGGCGCGGCGTCCAGCGAGCAGTACTTC. Protein: CAWSVGAASSEQYF.

The chain employs TRBV27 and TRBJ1-5; D perhaps matches TRBD1 (5 bases). The CDR3 covers 15 residues. Trimming took 5 bases from V and 3 from J, leaving 14 bases between them. Looked up from germline, CDR1 is MNHEY and CDR2 is SMNVEV (reference sequence). For the CDR3, the DNA is TGTGCCAGCAGTCCTGTGAGACAGTTCAATCAGCCCCAGCATTTT. Its protein product is CASSPVRQFNQPQHF.

The chain links TRBV19 to TRBJ2-7; TRBD2 aligns across 11 bases. Germline-derived CDR1 and CDR2 are LNHDA and SQIVND (reference sequence). The CDR3 is 15 amino acids. The J segment lost 5 bases and the V segment lost 6 bases, leaving 9 bases of the junction unmatched. The CDR3 region is CASRNLAGGPNEQYF. The CDR3 DNA reads as TGTGCCAGTAGAAACCTAGCGGGGGGTCCCAACGAGCAGTACTTC.

The V gene is TRBV11-2, the J gene TRBJ2-2; D is possibly TRBD1 (5 bases). Per germline, CDR1 SGHAT and CDR2 FQNNGV. The CDR3 runs to 13 residues. V was clipped by 4 bases and J by 5 bases, with 8 bases between them. Written as DNA, the CDR3 is TGTGCCAGCAGCTCCAGGGAAACCGGGGAGCTGTTTTTT. Residues: CASSSRETGELFF.

The V call is TRBV6-1, the J call TRBJ1-1; 7 bases align to TRBD1. After removal of 1 base from V and 1 base from J, the junction contained 0 bases not matched to a gene. The germline V gene encodes CDR1 MNHNS and CDR2 SASEGT. CDR3 length: 14 amino acids. CDR3 nucleotides: TGTGCCAGCAGTGAAGGACAGGGGAACACTGAAGCTTTCTTT. This gives the protein CASSEGQGNTEAFF.

The V call is TRBV21-1, the J call TRBJ2-5; the D segment call TRBD2 is taken from the table without a DNA check. TRBV21-1 is a documented pseudogene. The CDR3 has 13 amino acids. CDR3: CASSREHQETQYF. CDR3 bases: TGTGCCAGCAGCCGGGAACACCAAGAGACCCAGTACTTC.

This clone was counted between two and nine times. CDR3 DNA sequence: TGTGCCAGCAGCGGCAGGGGTTATTCACCCCTCCACTTT. Protein product: CASSGRGYSPLHF. J is TRBJ1-6 and V is TRBV6-5, with a tentative D call TRBD1 (6 bases). Germline V CDR1 and CDR2: MNHEY, SVGAGI. V gave up 6 bases and J gave up 8 bases, with 11 bases separating them. This CDR3 comprises 13 residues.

This chain joins TRBV30 and TRBJ1-2; D is possibly TRBD1 (5 bases). The CDR3 loop spans 12 amino acids. Germline V gives CDR1 GTSNPN, CDR2 SVGIG (reference sequence). Deletions cut 5 bases from V and 8 bases from J, with 15 bases between. The CDR3 protein is CAWAEGAGGYTF. The CDR3 DNA sequence: TGTGCCTGGGCGGAAGGGGCTGGAGGCTACACCTTC.

The rearrangement links TRBV18 to TRBJ2-2, with 10 bases that match TRBD1. Germline CDR1 is KGHSH and CDR2 is LQKENI. Germline trimming cut 3 bases from V and 1 base from J; bases unmatched to any gene: 2. This CDR3 contains 16 residues. The CDR3 spells CASSPRTGGNTGELFF. The CDR3 DNA is TGTGCCAGCTCACCCAGGACAGGGGGGAACACCGGGGAGCTGTTTTTT.

The chain has TRBV7-9 and TRBJ2-5; weak D call: TRBD2 (7 bases). Germline V gene lookup returns CDR1 SEHNR and CDR2 FQNEAQ (reference sequence). This CDR3 has 13 amino acids. Trimming stripped 7 bases from V and 5 bases from J, with 14 bases between. CDR3 sequence: CASNSGGAETQYF. In DNA form, the CDR3 reads TGTGCCAGCAACAGTGGGGGGGCCGAGACCCAGTACTTC.

The chain joins TRBV9 to TRBJ2-5; 7 bases map to TRBD2. Per germline, CDR1 SGDLS and CDR2 YYNGEE. V dropped 3 bases and J dropped 1; count of bases not matched to a gene: 3. This CDR3 is built from 14 residues. CDR3 in DNA: TGTGCCAGCAGCGGTAGCGGGTTCCAAGAGACCCAGTACTTC. Amino acids: CASSGSGFQETQYF.

The CDR3 coding sequence is TGCAGCGTAACATCACAGGGACGAGGTGGCTACACCTTC. Translation: CSVTSQGRGGYTF. The chain recombines TRBV29-1 with TRBJ1-2; TRBD1 is a possible D gene (6 bases). This CDR3 is built from 13 residues. V lost 6 bases and J lost 7, with 18 bases in between. Germline lookup yields CDR1 SQVTM and CDR2 ANQGSEA.

This clone was counted between two and nine times. Here the CDR3 DNA reads TGTGCCAGCAGCGTAGGAGGGACAGATACGCAGTATTTT. The encoded protein is CASSVGGTDTQYF. The chain recombines TRBV9 with TRBJ2-3; D possibly corresponds to TRBD2 (5 bases). CDR1 SGDLS and CDR2 YYNGEE come from the germline V gene. The CDR3 totals 13 residues. V was cut by 0 bases and J by 3 bases, with 5 bases left in between.

This chain uses TRBV7-9 with TRBJ1-5; the D is unclear. This CDR3 has 13 residues. The germline CDR1 and CDR2 sequences are SEHNR and FQNEAQ (reference sequence). Trimming pared 5 bases from V and 0 bases from J, leaving 5 bases between. The chain's CDR3 is CASSLNSNQPQHF. CDR3 nucleotides: TGTGCCAGCAGCCTTAATAGCAATCAGCCCCAGCATTTT.

The genes are TRBV27 and TRBJ1-1; no reliable D call. V was cut by 9 bases and J by 0 bases, with 11 bases left in between. Germline-derived CDR1 and CDR2 are MNHEY and SMNVEV (reference sequence). The CDR3 consists of 13 residues. CDR3 bases: TGTGCCAGGATAGGACTATTGAACACTGAAGCTTTCTTT. As protein: CARIGLLNTEAFF.

V is TRBV29-1 and J is TRBJ2-3; 11 bases fit TRBD1. Trimming at V came to 5 bases and at J to 5 bases, leaving 6 bases not matched to a gene. This CDR3 has 14 residues. The germline CDR1 and CDR2 sequences are SQVTM and ANQGSEA. The CDR3 region is CSVNPGQGGDTQYF. Here the CDR3 DNA reads TGCAGCGTTAATCCGGGACAGGGGGGAGATACGCAGTATTTT.

The CDR3: CASSYGGMVEKLFF. The CDR3 DNA sequence: TGTGCCAGCAGTTACGGGGGGATGGTGGAAAAACTGTTTTTT. The V gene is TRBV6-5, the J gene TRBJ1-4; a possible D gene is TRBD1 (5 bases). Germline CDR1 MNHEY, CDR2 SVGAGI. V was clipped by 2 bases and J by 8 bases, with 12 bases between them. The CDR3 extends over 14 amino acids.

V usage is TRBV6-1 and J usage is TRBJ2-7; D gene ambiguous. Trimming removed 4 bases at V and 3 bases at J, with 13 bases between. Germline V gene sequence: CDR1 MNHNS, CDR2 SASEGT. CDR3 size: 14 residues. The CDR3 bases are TGTGCCAGCAGTGCCAGACACCCCAGCTACGAGCAGTACTTC. Its translation: CASSARHPSYEQYF.

The chain combines TRBV27 with TRBJ1-4, with 9 bases aligning to TRBD1. Germline V gives CDR1 MNHEY, CDR2 SMNVEV (reference sequence). The CDR3 contains 16 residues. Trimming removed 5 bases from V and 7 bases from J; junction bases left unmatched: 11. CDR3 region: CASSGRTGVDFEKLFF. The CDR3 DNA follows: TGTGCCAGCAGTGGTAGGACAGGGGTAGATTTTGAAAAACTGTTTTTT.

The chain links TRBV9 to TRBJ1-1, with D possibly being TRBD1 (6 bases). CDR1 and CDR2 from the germline V gene are SGDLS and YYNGEE. This CDR3 comprises 14 residues. V lost 3 bases and J 2 bases, leaving 11 bases between the germline ends. CDR3 DNA sequence: TGTGCCAGCAGCGCAGGGGCTCGCAACACTGAAGCTTTCTTT. It yields the protein CASSAGARNTEAFF.

V usage is TRBV27 and J usage is TRBJ2-3; 9 positions agree with TRBD1. The V and J ends lost 8 bases and 1 base, in that order; junction bases with no gene match: 22. Germline CDR1 and CDR2: MNHEY and SMNVEV (reference sequence). The CDR3 extends over 20 amino acids. CDR3 protein: CASFTLSGTGFSAGTDTQYF. CDR3 bases: TGTGCCAGCTTTACCTTATCCGGGACAGGGTTCTCCGCAGGCACAGATACGCAGTATTTT.

The chain employs TRBV27 and TRBJ1-4; 8 bases agree with TRBD1. This CDR3 is built from 18 residues. J lost 4 bases, V lost 5 bases, and 15 bases had no gene match. Germline CDR1 and CDR2: MNHEY and SMNVEV (reference sequence). DNA of the CDR3: TGTGCCAGCAGTAGGACGGGGACAGGAAGGGGCTATAATGAAAAACTGTTTTTT. Residues: CASSRTGTGRGYNEKLFF.

The J gene is TRBJ1-5, the V gene TRBV18; no firm D call. Trimming took off 2 bases at V and 4 bases at J, with 6 bases between the two ends. This CDR3 contains 13 residues. Germline CDR1 is KGHSH and CDR2 is LQKENI. CDR3 amino acids: CASSPDFNQPQHF. The CDR3 nucleotides read TGTGCCAGCTCACCAGACTTTAATCAGCCCCAGCATTTT. Drawing the rest from reference TRBV18 and TRBJ1-5, the complete variable domain is NAGVMQNPRHLVRRRGQEARLRCSPMKGHSHVYWYRQLPEEGLKFMVYLQKENIIDESGMPKERFSAEFPKEGPSILRIQQVVRGDSAAYFCASSPDFNQPQHFGDGTRLSIL.

This clone has more than one count but fewer than ten. V is TRBV27 and J is TRBJ1-1, with D unresolved. Trimming took 7 bases from V and 4 from J, leaving 19 bases between them. CDR3 length: 15 residues. Per the germline V gene, CDR1 is MNHEY and CDR2 is SMNVEV (reference sequence). Here the CDR3 DNA reads TGTGCCAGCACCCCTCGTCGGCGGATCCTCACTGAAGCTTTCTTT. It is translated as CASTPRRRILTEAFF.